The 18 T cell receptor beta chains given below trace back to one sample, sequenced in a study of blood T cell repertoires in COVID-19. The table came from immunoSEQ multiplex PCR; TCRdb's copy has only in-frame clones and leaves some out. The table shows about 250,000 clones, with 86% occurring only once. Sequenced sample: peripheral blood. The receptors here all came from an elderly woman with COVID-19, enrolled during active disease.

The chain uses TRBV5-1 and TRBJ2-1; TRBD2 agrees at 8 bases. CDR3 length equals 15 residues. The V segment lost 1 base and the J segment 6 bases; nucleotides outside the gene matches: 6. Looked up from germline, CDR1 is SGHRS and CDR2 is YFSETQ. The CDR3 loop is CASSLMGLEINEQFF. For the CDR3, the DNA is TGCGCCAGCAGCTTGATGGGACTAGAGATCAATGAGCAGTTCTTC.

The rearrangement joins TRBV18 to TRBJ2-1; TRBD2 matches at 10 bases. The CDR3 loop spans 16 amino acids. Per germline, CDR1 KGHSH and CDR2 LQKENI. Losses at the gene ends were 4 bases for V and 9 bases for J; bases not matched to a gene: 12. Here the CDR3 DNA reads TGTGCCAGCTCACTTACCGCCGGGACTAGCGCTCTTGAGCAGTTCTTC. Residues: CASSLTAGTSALEQFF.

This clone was detected only once. V usage is TRBV3-1 (or the pseudogene TRBV3-2) and J usage is TRBJ1-5; D remains ambiguous. Germline V gene lookup returns CDR1 LGHDT and CDR2 YNNKEL (reference sequence). The V gene lost 4 bases and the J gene lost 5 bases, with 9 bases spanning the gap. The CDR3 runs to 13 residues. CDR3 in amino acids: CASSRTRDQPQHF. The CDR3 DNA sequence: TGTGCCAGCAGCCGGACGAGGGATCAGCCCCAGCATTTT.

This chain connects TRBV2 to TRBJ1-1; D call uncertain. Per germline, CDR1 SNHLY and CDR2 FYNNEI. The CDR3 totals 14 residues. V lost 3 bases to trimming and J lost 1 base, with 9 bases between them. CDR3 coding DNA: TGTGCCAGCAGTGATCCGGGAGAGAACACTGAAGCTTTCTTT. Its translation: CASSDPGENTEAFF.

This chain links TRBV3-1 (or the pseudogene TRBV3-2) with TRBJ1-1, with TRBD1 matching over 7 bases. Germline V CDR1 and CDR2: LGHDT, YNNKEL (reference sequence). Trimming cost V 5 bases and J 5 bases; bases outside gene matches: 8. The CDR3 extends over 14 amino acids. Written as DNA, the CDR3 is TGTGCCAGCAGCTCAAGAGGGGGCAGGACTGAAGCTTTCTTT. It specifies CASSSRGGRTEAFF.

This clone appeared a few times. In the same sample, other DNA sequences code for this CDR3. The chain uses TRBV12-3 or TRBV12-4 and TRBJ2-5; D is uncertain. The V end lost 3 bases, the J end lost 5 bases, and 4 bases lay between the germline ends. CDR3 length: 11 amino acids. The CDR3 spells CASSFRETQYF. The CDR3 region has the DNA TGTGCCAGCAGTTTCCGGGAGACCCAGTACTTC.

The chain carries TRBV28 and TRBJ2-7; tentatively, D is TRBD1 (6 bases). V gave up 4 bases and J gave up 6 bases, with 13 bases separating them. In germline, CDR1 is MDHEN, CDR2 SYDVKM. The CDR3 sequence is 13 residues long. In DNA form, the CDR3 reads TGTGCCAGCAGTTCAGGGACACAAGGCGAGCAGTACGTC. It encodes CASSSGTQGEQYV.

The chain combines TRBV6-5 with TRBJ1-5; 7 bases agree with TRBD1. From germline, CDR1 is MNHEY and CDR2 SVGAGI. The V gene end was trimmed by 8 bases and the J gene end by 2 bases; junction bases not matched to a gene: 6. The length of the CDR3 is 14 residues. The CDR3 reads CASGAGTGNQPQHF. CDR3 nucleotides: TGTGCCAGCGGAGCCGGGACAGGCAATCAGCCCCAGCATTTT.

CDR3 residues: CATSRLAGGPNNEQFF. The CDR3 nucleotides read TGTGCCACCAGCAGATTAGCGGGGGGGCCCAACAATGAGCAGTTCTTC. The chain is built from TRBV15 and TRBJ2-1, with TRBD2 matching over 11 bases. CDR3 size: 16 residues. CDR1 LNHNV and CDR2 YYDKDF come from the germline V gene (reference sequence). The V gene end was trimmed by 2 bases and the J gene end by 5 bases; junction bases not matched to a gene: 5.

V is TRBV4-3 and J is TRBJ1-2, with TRBD1 matching over 7 bases. The CDR3 runs to 17 residues. V trimming: 4 bases; J trimming: 0 bases; junction bases outside the gene matches: 11. Germline CDR1 is LGHNA and CDR2 is YSLEER. The CDR3 nucleotides are TGCGCCAGCAGCCCTTCAGCCGGGACAGCAGCTAACTATGGCTACACCTTC. Translation gives CASSPSAGTAANYGYTF.

This chain links TRBV5-1 with TRBJ2-3, with TRBD2 matching 7 bases. The length of the CDR3 is 15 residues. Germline loops: CDR1 SGHRS, CDR2 YFSETQ. With 4 bases clipped from V and 3 bases from J, the junction kept 8 bases outside the gene matches. DNA of the CDR3: TGCGCCAGCAGCCCCATCGGGGGGAGGACAGATACGCAGTATTTT. It translates to CASSPIGGRTDTQYF.

The chain joins TRBV5-1 to TRBJ1-1, with D perhaps matching TRBD1 (5 bases). The CDR3 covers 14 residues. Germline-derived CDR1 and CDR2 are SGHRS and YFSETQ. V was cut by 4 bases and J by 5 bases, with 15 bases left in between. The CDR3 DNA is TGCGCCAGCAGCCCCAGGGCCCTGGGGACTGAAGCTTTCTTT. Translation gives CASSPRALGTEAFF. The full variable domain, in which reference TRBV5-1 and TRBJ1-1 provide the parts outside the CDR3, is KAGVTQTPRYLIKTRGQQVTLSCSPISGHRSVSWYQQTPGQGLQFLFEYFSETQRNKGNFPGRFSGRQFSNSRSEMNVSTLELGDSALYLCASSPRALGTEAFFGQGTRLTVV.

The chain combines TRBV18 with TRBJ1-1; D is uncertain. V was trimmed by 4 bases and J by 3 bases, leaving 12 bases between them. CDR1 is KGHSH, CDR2 LQKENI, per germline. The CDR3 loop spans 14 amino acids. CDR3: CASSRGLGDTEAFF. CDR3 coding DNA: TGTGCCAGCTCACGTGGACTCGGGGACACTGAAGCTTTCTTT.

The chain carries TRBV7-3 and TRBJ1-4; TRBD1 might be the D (6 bases). Trimming left V 3 bases short and J 3 bases short, with 11 bases between. This CDR3 contains 15 residues. In germline, CDR1 is SGHTA, CDR2 FQGTGA. The CDR3 sequence: CASSLRWGPNEKLFF. As DNA, the CDR3 is TGTGCCAGCAGCTTGAGGTGGGGGCCTAATGAAAAACTGTTTTTT.

The chain links TRBV2 to TRBJ1-2, with a tentative D call TRBD1 (5 bases). The CDR3 has 13 residues. Germline assignment: CDR1 SNHLY and CDR2 FYNNEI. V dropped 1 base and J dropped 12 bases, with 15 bases sitting between them. The DNA for the CDR3 is TGTGCCAGCAGTGAAGGGGAAGGGACTATCGACACCTTC. Residues: CASSEGEGTIDTF.

The rearrangement links TRBV24-1 to TRBJ2-1; 10 positions agree with TRBD2. After removal of 4 bases from V and 8 bases from J, the junction contained 10 bases not matched to a gene. The CDR3 contains 16 residues. Germline V gives CDR1 KGHDR, CDR2 SFDVKD. The CDR3 region is CATSDSGLAVGDEQFF. The CDR3 DNA reads TGTGCCACCAGTGACTCTGGACTAGCGGTGGGTGATGAGCAGTTCTTC.

In DNA form, the CDR3 reads TGTGCCAGAAGCCAACCCCGGGACAAGGACGAGCAGTACTTC. It is translated as CARSQPRDKDEQYF. The V call is TRBV5-3, the J call TRBJ2-7; TRBD1 is a possible D gene (6 bases). Being an ORF, TRBV5-3 has a function that is uncertain. Trimming cost V 4 bases and J 5 bases, with 16 bases left between them. There are 14 residues in the CDR3.

This clone was seen more than once but under ten times. The rearrangement uses TRBV2 and TRBJ1-5; D gene uncertain. This CDR3 is built from 15 residues. The germline V and J ends were trimmed by 4 bases and 3 bases, with 13 bases remaining between them. In germline, CDR1 is SNHLY, CDR2 FYNNEI. For the CDR3, the DNA is TGTGCCAGCAGTGCCCGCTACAGTGACAATCAGCCCCAGCATTTT. It translates to CASSARYSDNQPQHF.